One sample yielded the 9 T cell receptor beta chains listed below, sequenced in a study of Ad26.COV2.S vaccination and SARS-CoV-2 variants. Sample treatment: 19 received Ad26.COV2.S at low or high dose, single or two shots; 5 received placebo; per-sample allocation not given. Collection of the samples took place on day 63 after the first injection of vaccine or placebo. The data were produced by immunoSEQ multiplex PCR, yet TCRdb's version contains in-frame clones alone and is incomplete. The sample holds under 300,000 clones; around 90% are singletons and the top ten take just under 3%. The source was peripheral blood, collected in a trial of Ad26.COV2.S vaccine versus placebo. These receptors came from a person between 18 and 59 years old who received the Ad26.COV2.S COVID-19 vaccine or a placebo.

This clone is a singleton in its sample. The gene calls are TRBV12-3 or TRBV12-4 and TRBJ2-1; no definite D call. The CDR3 covers 13 residues. Deletions cut 6 bases from V and 15 bases from J, with 21 bases between. CDR3 nucleotides: TGTGCCAGCAGCCGCACCGTACGTGAGGCGCGGTTCTTC. As protein: CASSRTVREARFF.

The V gene is TRBV11-2, the J gene TRBJ2-2; 14 bases map to TRBD2. The CDR3 has 17 amino acids. CDR1 is SGHAT, CDR2 FQNNGV, per germline. The junction had 8 bases not matched to a gene; V was cut back by 5 bases and J by 6 bases. The CDR3 nucleotides are TGTGCCAGCAGCCCGATGACTAGCGGGAGGGCCTCCGGGGAGCTGTTTTTT. Amino acid sequence: CASSPMTSGRASGELFF. Together with reference TRBV11-2 and TRBJ2-2, the CDR3 gives the full variable domain: EAGVAQSPRYKIIEKRQSVAFWCNPISGHATLYWYQQILGQGPKLLIQFQNNGVVDDSQLPKDRFSAERLKGVDSTLKIQPAKLEDSAVYLCASSPMTSGRASGELFFGEGSRLTVL.

The J gene is TRBJ1-3, the V gene TRBV7-2; maybe TRBD1 (6 bases). Per the germline V gene, CDR1 is SGHTA and CDR2 is FQGNSA. The germline V and J ends were trimmed by 5 bases and 0 bases, with 8 bases remaining between them. The CDR3 loop spans 14 amino acids. CDR3 sequence (DNA): TGTGCCAGCAGCGAAGGGGGCTCTGGAAACACCATATATTTT. Its protein product is CASSEGGSGNTIYF.

The chain is built from TRBV4-2 and TRBJ1-6; 8 bases align to TRBD1. This CDR3 has 17 residues. After removal of 0 bases from V and 6 bases from J, the junction contained 7 bases not matched to a gene. Germline CDR1 is LGHNA and CDR2 is YNFKEQ. The CDR3 sequence is CASSQDVGDRLNSPLHF. The CDR3 nucleotides read TGTGCCAGCAGCCAAGACGTGGGGGACAGGCTTAATTCACCCCTCCACTTT.

V gene TRBV27 combines with J gene TRBJ1-6; tentatively, D is TRBD1 (5 bases). Germline loops: CDR1 MNHEY, CDR2 SMNVEV (reference sequence). The CDR3 length is 13 residues. V lost 2 bases and J lost 9, with 8 bases in between. DNA for the CDR3: TGTGCCAGCAGTTTAACGAGGGGTTCACCCCTCCACTTT. Translating it yields CASSLTRGSPLHF.

This sequence joins TRBV9 and TRBJ1-1; possibly TRBD1 for D (5 bases). The CDR3 is 14 amino acids. Germline V gene data show CDR1 as SGDLS and CDR2 as YYNGEE. Trimming shortened V by 2 bases and J by 3 bases, and 11 bases separated the two germline ends. This chain's CDR3 is CASSVEGRDTEAFF. CDR3 bases: TGTGCCAGCAGCGTCGAGGGGAGAGACACTGAAGCTTTCTTT.

The gene calls are TRBV27 and TRBJ2-1; possibly TRBD2 for D (5 bases). Trimming pared 5 bases from V and 0 bases from J, leaving 14 bases between. This CDR3 has 16 amino acids. The V gene's germline CDR1 is MNHEY and CDR2 SMNVEV (reference sequence). The CDR3, as DNA: TGTGCCAGCAGTCCGAGGGCTATGAGCTCCTACAATGAGCAGTTCTTC. Amino acids: CASSPRAMSSYNEQFF.

This chain connects TRBV27 to TRBJ1-5; TRBD1 aligns across 9 bases. The CDR3 spans 14 residues. In germline, CDR1 is MNHEY, CDR2 SMNVEV (reference sequence). The ends lost 9 bases at V and 2 bases at J; junction bases unmatched: 5. The CDR3 nucleotides are TGTGCCAGAGGCAGGACAGGGGGCAATCAGCCCCAGCATTTT. Translated: CARGRTGGNQPQHF.

V and J are TRBV7-9 and TRBJ2-2, with unresolved D. Looked up from germline, CDR1 is SEHNR and CDR2 is FQNEAQ (reference sequence). Between the trimmed V and J ends, which lost 1 base and 0 bases, there was a span of 9 bases. There are 16 residues in the CDR3. The CDR3 bases are TGTGCCAGCAGCTTAGGCCAGGCGGCGAACACCGGGGAGCTGTTTTTT. Translation: CASSLGQAANTGELFF. The full variable domain, with the rest looked up from reference TRBV7-9 and TRBJ2-2, is DTGVSQNPRHKITKRGQNVTFRCDPISEHNRLYWYRQTLGQGPEFLTYFQNEAQLEKSRLLSDRFSAERPKGSFSTLEIQRTEQGDSAMYLCASSLGQAANTGELFFGEGSRLTVL.